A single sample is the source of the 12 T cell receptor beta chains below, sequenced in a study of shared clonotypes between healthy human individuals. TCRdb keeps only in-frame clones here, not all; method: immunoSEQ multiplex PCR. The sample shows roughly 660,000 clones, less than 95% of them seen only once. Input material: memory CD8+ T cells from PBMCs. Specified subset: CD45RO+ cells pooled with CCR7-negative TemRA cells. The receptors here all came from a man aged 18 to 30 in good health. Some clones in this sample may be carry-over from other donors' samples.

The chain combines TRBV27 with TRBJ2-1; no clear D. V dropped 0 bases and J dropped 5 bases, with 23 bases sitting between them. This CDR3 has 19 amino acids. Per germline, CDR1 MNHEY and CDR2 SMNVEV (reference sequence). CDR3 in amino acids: CASSLSVPGSARANNEQFF. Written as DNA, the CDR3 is TGTGCCAGCAGTTTATCGGTCCCCGGCTCCGCACGTGCCAACAATGAGCAGTTCTTC.

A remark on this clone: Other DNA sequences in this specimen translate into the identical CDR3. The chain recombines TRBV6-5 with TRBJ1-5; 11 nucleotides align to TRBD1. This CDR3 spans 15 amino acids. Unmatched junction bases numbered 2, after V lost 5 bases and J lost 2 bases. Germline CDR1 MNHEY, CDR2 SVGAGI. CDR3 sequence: CASSRTGGGNQPQHF. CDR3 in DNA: TGTGCCAGCAGTAGGACAGGGGGCGGCAATCAGCCCCAGCATTTT.

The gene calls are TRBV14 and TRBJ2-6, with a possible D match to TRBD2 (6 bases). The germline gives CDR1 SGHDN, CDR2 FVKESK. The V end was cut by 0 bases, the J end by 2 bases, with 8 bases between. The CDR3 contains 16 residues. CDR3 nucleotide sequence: TGTGCCAGCAGCCAAGAATCGGGAGCTGGGGCCAACGTCCTGACTTTC. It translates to CASSQESGAGANVLTF.

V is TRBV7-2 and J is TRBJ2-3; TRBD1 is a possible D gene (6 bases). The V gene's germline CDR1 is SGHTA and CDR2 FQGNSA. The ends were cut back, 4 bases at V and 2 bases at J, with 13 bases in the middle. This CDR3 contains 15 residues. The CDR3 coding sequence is TGTGCCAGCAGCTCAAGACAGGAGTTCACAGATACGCAGTATTTT. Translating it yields CASSSRQEFTDTQYF.

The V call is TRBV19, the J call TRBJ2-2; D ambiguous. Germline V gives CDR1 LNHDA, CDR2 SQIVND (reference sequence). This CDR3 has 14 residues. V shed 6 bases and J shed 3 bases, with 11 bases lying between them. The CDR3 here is CASSTAKHTGELFF. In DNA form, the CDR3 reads TGTGCCAGTAGCACGGCCAAACACACCGGGGAGCTGTTTTTT.

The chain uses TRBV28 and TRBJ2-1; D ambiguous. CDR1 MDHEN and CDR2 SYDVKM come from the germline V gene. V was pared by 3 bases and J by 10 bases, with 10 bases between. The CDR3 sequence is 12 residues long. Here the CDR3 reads CASSFAPREQFF. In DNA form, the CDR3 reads TGTGCCAGCAGTTTTGCCCCCAGGGAGCAGTTCTTC.

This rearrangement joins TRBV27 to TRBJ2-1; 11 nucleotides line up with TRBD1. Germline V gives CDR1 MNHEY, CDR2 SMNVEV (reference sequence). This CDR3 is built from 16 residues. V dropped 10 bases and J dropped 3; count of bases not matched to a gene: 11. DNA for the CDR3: TGTGCCACCACTCAAGCCGGGACAGGGGGCTACAATGAGCAGTTCTTC. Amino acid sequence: CATTQAGTGGYNEQFF.

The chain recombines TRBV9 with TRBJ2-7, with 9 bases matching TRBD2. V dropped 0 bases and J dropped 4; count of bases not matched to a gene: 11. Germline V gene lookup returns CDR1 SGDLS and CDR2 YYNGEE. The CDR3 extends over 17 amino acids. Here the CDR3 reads CASSVAPSREGSYEQYF. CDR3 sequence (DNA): TGTGCCAGCAGCGTAGCGCCCTCGCGGGAGGGGTCTTACGAGCAGTACTTC.

CDR3 sequence reads: CASGWSGSNQPQHF. The DNA of the CDR3 is TGTGCCAGCGGTTGGTCAGGTAGCAATCAGCCCCAGCATTTT. The J gene is TRBJ1-5, the V gene TRBV27; D remains unclear. V was clipped by 8 bases and J by 0 bases, with 11 bases between them. In germline, CDR1 is MNHEY, CDR2 SMNVEV (reference sequence). The CDR3 has 14 residues.

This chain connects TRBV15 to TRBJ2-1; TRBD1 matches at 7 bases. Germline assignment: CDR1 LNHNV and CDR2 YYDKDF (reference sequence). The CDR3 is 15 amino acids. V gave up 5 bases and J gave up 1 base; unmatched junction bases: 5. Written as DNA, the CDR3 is TGTGCCACCAGCGGAGCACAGGGGTCCTACAATGAGCAGTTCTTC. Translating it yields CATSGAQGSYNEQFF.

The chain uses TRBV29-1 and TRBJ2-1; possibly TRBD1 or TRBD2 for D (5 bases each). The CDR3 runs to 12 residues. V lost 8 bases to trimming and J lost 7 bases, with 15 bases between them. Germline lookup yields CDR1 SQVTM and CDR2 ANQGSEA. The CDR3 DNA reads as TGCAGCTCTCGGGGCAGGGTAAATGAGCAGTTCTTC. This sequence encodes CSSRGRVNEQFF.

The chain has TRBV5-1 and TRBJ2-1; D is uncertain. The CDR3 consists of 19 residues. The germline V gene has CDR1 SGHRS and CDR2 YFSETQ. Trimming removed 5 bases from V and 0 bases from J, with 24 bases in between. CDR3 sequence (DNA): TGCGCCAGCAGTCCCGTACTACTTACAAAGACCCTCTCCTACAATGAGCAGTTCTTC. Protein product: CASSPVLLTKTLSYNEQFF.